These 15 T cell receptor beta chains came from one sample sequenced in a study of cytomegalovirus exposure and HLA in healthy donors. Primers for the PCR totalled 60 Vbeta and 13 Jbeta. Sequencing used immunoSEQ multiplex PCR; TCRdb keeps in-frame clones, though not all of them. The sample holds 98,000 or so clones, around 80% seen once. What was sequenced was PBMCs. The receptors shown here come from a woman in her 40s in good health and CMV-seronegative.

In nucleotides, the CDR3 is TGCGCCAGCAGCCAAGGAGGGGGATATAATTCACCCCTCCACTTT. It encodes CASSQGGGYNSPLHF. The chain joins TRBV4-1 to TRBJ1-6; a possible D gene is TRBD1 (6 bases). V lost 1 base and J lost 4, with 8 bases in between. This CDR3 is built from 15 residues. Germline V gene data show CDR1 as MGHRA and CDR2 as YSYEKL.

The rearrangement links TRBV15 to TRBJ1-5; 7 nucleotides line up with TRBD1. The V gene end was trimmed by 8 bases and the J gene end by 0 bases; junction bases not matched to a gene: 7. Germline assignment: CDR1 LNHNV and CDR2 YYDKDF (reference sequence). This CDR3 spans 15 amino acids. The CDR3 region has the DNA TGTGCCACCGGTGGAGGGGGCTATAGCAATCAGCCCCAGCATTTT. Translation gives CATGGGGYSNQPQHF.

The genes are TRBV9 and TRBJ1-1, with a possible D match to TRBD1 (5 bases). The CDR3 is 15 amino acids. Germline V lookup: CDR1 SGDLS, CDR2 YYNGEE. The V and J ends lost 0 bases and 7 bases respectively, with 16 bases between them. CDR3 loop: CASSVERGEGYEAFF. The CDR3 DNA reads as TGTGCCAGCAGCGTAGAGCGGGGCGAGGGATATGAAGCTTTCTTT.

The gene calls are TRBV19 and TRBJ1-1, with D uncertain. Germline V lookup: CDR1 LNHDA, CDR2 SQIVND (reference sequence). Trimming stripped 3 bases from V and 0 bases from J, with 11 bases between. The CDR3 is 15 residues long. CDR3 sequence reads: CASSILGRVNTEAFF. The CDR3 DNA reads as TGTGCCAGTAGTATTTTGGGCCGAGTGAACACTGAAGCTTTCTTT.

The chain links TRBV5-4 to TRBJ1-1; D remains unclear. Deletions cut 4 bases from V and 0 bases from J, with 4 bases between. CDR1 and CDR2 (germline): SGHNT, YYREEE (reference sequence). The CDR3 contains 12 residues. Here the CDR3 DNA reads TGTGCCAGCAGCCGAGTGAACACTGAAGCTTTCTTT. Protein product: CASSRVNTEAFF.

V and J are TRBV28 and TRBJ2-7; 10 bases align to TRBD1. Germline V gene data show CDR1 as MDHEN and CDR2 as SYDVKM. Trimming at V came to 4 bases and at J to 6 bases, leaving 12 bases not matched to a gene. The CDR3 is 16 amino acids. CDR3 DNA: TGTGCCAGCAGTTCGCCCCCCGGACAGGGGGGAGGCGAGCAGTACTTC. Translating gives CASSSPPGQGGGEQYF.

V gene TRBV7-2 combines with J gene TRBJ1-4; TRBD1 is a possible D gene (5 bases). Trimming stripped 0 bases from V and 6 bases from J, with 11 bases between. In germline, CDR1 is SGHTA, CDR2 FQGNSA. This CDR3 is 15 amino acids long. CDR3 residues: CASSLAGPGDEKLFF. CDR3 coding DNA: TGTGCCAGCAGCTTAGCGGGGCCTGGCGATGAAAAACTGTTTTTT.

This sequence joins TRBV5-6 and TRBJ1-1, with a possible D match to TRBD1 (5 bases). Germline V gene sequence: CDR1 SGHDT, CDR2 YYEEEE. The CDR3 contains 14 residues. Trimming removed 0 bases at V and 2 bases at J, with 8 bases between. The CDR3: CASSLDRKNTEAFF. CDR3 nucleotide sequence: TGTGCCAGCAGCTTGGACAGGAAAAACACTGAAGCTTTCTTT.

The sample holds a few counts of this clone. This chain connects TRBV6-5 to TRBJ2-7; no clear D gene. Trimming pared 2 bases from V and 3 bases from J, leaving 11 bases between. CDR3 length: 14 residues. Germline CDR1 and CDR2: MNHEY and SVGAGI. CDR3 bases: TGTGCCAGCAGTTACGGAGTAGCCGGCTACGAGCAGTACTTC. Translation gives CASSYGVAGYEQYF.

This clone was recorded a few times. V is TRBV6-5 and J is TRBJ1-3; TRBD1 matches at 7 bases. J lost 4 bases, V lost 6 bases, and 6 bases had no gene match. The CDR3 extends over 14 amino acids. Germline CDR1 and CDR2: MNHEY and SVGAGI. The CDR3 loop is CASSLTTGGNTIYF. In DNA, the CDR3 is TGTGCCAGCAGCTTAACGACAGGGGGAAACACCATATATTTT.

This clone appeared a single time. V gene TRBV27 combines with J gene TRBJ2-7, with D tentatively TRBD1 (5 bases). The V gene's germline CDR1 is MNHEY and CDR2 SMNVEV (reference sequence). Trimming removed 5 bases from V and 3 bases from J, with 11 bases in between. The CDR3 has 13 amino acids. The CDR3 region has the DNA TGTGCCAGCAGTCAGGGTTTGAACTACGAGCAGTACTTC. Protein: CASSQGLNYEQYF.

V is TRBV5-4 and J is TRBJ2-5; D is unclear. Germline V gene sequence: CDR1 SGHNT, CDR2 YYREEE (reference sequence). The CDR3 sequence is 11 residues long. The V gene lost 2 bases and the J gene lost 4 bases, with 3 bases spanning the gap. CDR3 loop: CASSFRETQYF. In DNA form, the CDR3 reads TGTGCCAGCAGCTTCCGAGAGACCCAGTACTTC.

The chain uses TRBV5-4 and TRBJ1-4; D not certain. V lost 2 bases, J lost 0 bases, and 8 bases lay in between. The CDR3 runs to 15 residues. Germline CDR1 is SGHNT and CDR2 is YYREEE (reference sequence). The CDR3 sequence: CASSLEAATNEKLFF. The DNA for the CDR3 is TGTGCCAGCAGCTTAGAGGCTGCAACTAATGAAAAACTGTTTTTT.

The table lists this clone with a few counts. The chain couples TRBV7-2 to TRBJ2-7; TRBD1 agrees at 9 bases. With V trimmed by 3 bases and J by 5 bases, 8 bases remained unmatched. Germline CDR1 reads SGHTA; CDR2 reads FQGNSA. CDR3 length: 15 residues. The CDR3 is CASSFSGTGTNEQYF. CDR3 coding DNA: TGTGCCAGCAGCTTCTCCGGGACAGGGACCAACGAGCAGTACTTC.

This clone has just a few counts. This rearrangement joins TRBV5-1 to TRBJ2-5; D gene uncertain. Trimming cost V 1 base and J 1 base, with 8 bases left between them. Germline assignment: CDR1 SGHRS and CDR2 YFSETQ. The CDR3 runs to 14 residues. The CDR3 sequence: CASSLSTVQETQYF. The CDR3 DNA reads TGCGCCAGCAGCTTGTCTACCGTCCAAGAGACCCAGTACTTC. Full variable domain (rest looked up from reference TRBV5-1 and TRBJ2-5): KAGVTQTPRYLIKTRGQQVTLSCSPISGHRSVSWYQQTPGQGLQFLFEYFSETQRNKGNFPGRFSGRQFSNSRSEMNVSTLELGDSALYLCASSLSTVQETQYFGPGTRLLVL.